This T cell receptor (beta chain) was sequenced in a study of T cells after yellow fever vaccination. The sample holds a few counts of this clonotype. This CDR3 has 15 amino acids. TCRdb redid the calling of the 5' RACE reads with MiXCR, one entry per CDR3 protein. Altogether about 330,000 distinct CDR3 sequences are present, 6.5% to 8.5% being singletons, with the ten largest covering about 18%. This TCR was recovered from a man aged 18 to 30 who received the YFV17D yellow fever vaccine. The sample here was PBMCs, taken about 49 days after the first yellow fever vaccination. The chain joins TRBV21-1 to TRBJ2-2; the D call TRBD2 from the table was never checked on the DNA. TRBV21-1 represents a pseudogene. As DNA, the CDR3 is TGTGCCAGCAGCAAAGGGGATCGGCGGGACGGGGAGCTGTTTTTT. It is translated as CASSKGDRRDGELFF.